The 12 T cell receptor beta chains below all came from one sample that was sequenced in a study of blood T cells in healthy people across ages. A second PCR of roughly 7 to 11 cycles used a sample-barcoded 5' primer and a J-beta primer mix. TCRdb redid the calling of the 5' RACE reads with MiXCR, one entry per CDR3 protein. The top ten hold more than 20% of the sample, which has around 1,800,000 distinct CDR3 sequences, approximately 39% seen once. The sequenced sample consisted of blood. The source is a human donor in good health.

Concerning this clonotype: The junction departs from the called germline gene at one end, perhaps through a read error. The CDR3 nucleotides are TGTGCCAGCAGCCAAGACGCATCAGGGTCATTCCCCCGGCATTTT. Amino acids: CASSQDASGSFPRHF. The genes are TRBV3-1 and TRBJ1-5, with D perhaps TRBD1 (5 bases). Germline V lookup: CDR1 LGHDT, CDR2 YNNKEL (reference sequence). The CDR3 has 15 amino acids.

The rearrangement links TRBV5-1 to TRBJ1-2; D is undetermined. CDR1 and CDR2 (germline): SGHRS, YFSETQ. The CDR3 length is 13 residues. V shed 0 bases and J shed 6 bases, with 9 bases lying between them. CDR3 coding DNA: TGCGCCAGCAGCTTGGAAGGGTTCGATGGCTACACCTTC. Translation: CASSLEGFDGYTF.

This clonotype was seen a few times. The chain employs TRBV12-3 or TRBV12-4 and TRBJ2-3; 8 bases align to TRBD2. The CDR3 length is 14 residues. J lost 3 bases, V lost 2 bases, and 1 base had no gene match. CDR3 region: CASSLQRGTDTQYF. CDR3 bases: TGTGCCAGCAGTTTACAGCGGGGGACAGATACGCAGTATTTT.

This clonotype occurred a few times. V usage is TRBV6-6 and J usage is TRBJ2-5, with D perhaps matching TRBD1 or TRBD2 (5 bases each). Germline V gene sequence: CDR1 MNHNY, CDR2 SVGAGI (reference sequence). V was pared by 3 bases and J by 4 bases, with 12 bases between. This CDR3 has 14 amino acids. This CDR3 is CASSYSPGTETQYF. CDR3 DNA: TGTGCCAGCAGTTATAGCCCCGGGACAGAGACCCAGTACTTC.

The genes are TRBV12-3 or TRBV12-4 and TRBJ1-2, with a possible D match to TRBD1 (5 bases). Trimming removed 5 bases at V and 8 bases at J, with 15 bases between. The CDR3 is 13 amino acids. This CDR3 is CASSLGTIGGYTF. DNA of the CDR3: TGTGCCAGCAGTCTTGGGACCATAGGGGGCTACACCTTC.

The V and J genes are TRBV9 and TRBJ2-3, with 8 bases matching TRBD2. V gave up 0 bases and J gave up 2 bases; unmatched junction bases: 8. Germline-derived CDR1 and CDR2 are SGDLS and YYNGEE. The CDR3 loop spans 17 amino acids. The CDR3 is CASSVVGIAGPTDTQYF. The CDR3 DNA reads as TGTGCCAGCAGCGTAGTTGGAATAGCGGGGCCCACAGATACGCAGTATTTT.

V gene TRBV20-1 combines with J gene TRBJ1-6; D is undetermined. Trimming stripped 0 bases from V and 6 bases from J, with 6 bases between. Germline loops: CDR1 DFQATT, CDR2 SNEGSKA (reference sequence). The CDR3 runs to 13 residues. The CDR3 DNA follows: TGCAGTGCTAGAGATATGAGTAATTCACCCCTCCACTTT. Translation: CSARDMSNSPLHF.

The J gene is TRBJ2-1, the V gene TRBV3-1, with D possibly being TRBD2 (6 bases). Germline assignment: CDR1 LGHDT and CDR2 YNNKEL (reference sequence). The V and J ends lost 11 bases and 0 bases respectively, with 11 bases between them. CDR3 length: 13 residues. CDR3 sequence (DNA): TGTGCCGTACGGGGGAGCTCCTACAATGAGCAGTTCTTC. It translates to CAVRGSSYNEQFF.

This clonotype was counted a single time. The rearrangement uses TRBV12-5 and TRBJ1-2; no clear D gene. The length of the CDR3 is 12 residues. Germline assignment: CDR1 LGHNT and CDR2 FRNRAP. V lost 2 bases and J lost 8, with 9 bases in between. CDR3 sequence (DNA): TGTGCTAGTGGTTTGTCTCAACTAGGCTACACCTTC. This codes for CASGLSQLGYTF.

The CDR3 loop is CASSPSGLAGDSTDTQYF. The CDR3 nucleotides read TGTGCCAGCAGTCCCTCGGGACTAGCGGGGGATAGCACAGATACGCAGTATTTT. V and J are TRBV27 and TRBJ2-3; 14 bases align to TRBD2. Germline CDR1 reads MNHEY; CDR2 reads SMNVEV (reference sequence). The CDR3 contains 18 residues. With V trimmed by 5 bases and J by 0 bases, 7 bases remained unmatched.

With respect to this clonotype: One end of the junction fails to match germline, which may point to a read error. CDR3 residues: CASSYTSFSGANVRTF. The CDR3 DNA is TGTGCCAGCAGCTATACAAGTTTCTCTGGGGCCAACGTCCGGACTTTC. V is TRBV7-2 and J is TRBJ2-6, with a weak D call TRBD1 (5 bases). Per the germline V gene, CDR1 is SGHTA and CDR2 is FQGNSA. The CDR3 sequence is 16 residues long.

This chain uses TRBV5-8 with TRBJ2-6; no definite D call. CDR3 size: 18 residues. V shed 7 bases and J shed 1 base, with 21 bases lying between them. Germline-derived CDR1 and CDR2 are SGHTS and YDEGEE. CDR3 sequence reads: CASPERRLRTSGANVLTF. The CDR3 coding sequence is TGTGCCAGCCCTGAGAGAAGGCTGCGAACTTCTGGGGCCAACGTCCTGACTTTC.